Listed here are 30 T cell receptor beta chains from one sample, sequenced in a study of T-cell memory formation after mild COVID-19. MiXCR was run by TCRdb on the 5' RACE reads, yielding one entry per CDR3 protein. The profile covers fewer than 250,000 distinct CDR3 sequences, with under 12% appearing a single time and around 3.3% taken by the ten largest. The specimen sequenced was PBMCs or a T cell subset sorted from them (not recorded which). The receptors derive from a young man who had mild COVID-19 (a few samples of this study predate the infection). Cell type and time point are not known.

This clonotype was counted only a few times. The V call is TRBV5-1, the J call TRBJ2-5; D unclear. Germline V gene lookup returns CDR1 SGHRS and CDR2 YFSETQ. V was pared by 2 bases and J by 4 bases, with 9 bases between. This CDR3 spans 13 amino acids. CDR3 sequence (DNA): TGCGCCAGCAGCTTCGGTGCCGGAGAGACCCAGTACTTC. Amino acid sequence: CASSFGAGETQYF.

The CDR3 coding sequence is TGTGCCACCAGTGATTATCCGAACGGCGAGGAAGCTTTCTTT. Protein product: CATSDYPNGEEAFF. The rearrangement uses TRBV24-1 and TRBJ1-1, with no clear D. The CDR3 spans 14 residues. Germline assignment: CDR1 KGHDR and CDR2 SFDVKD. The V end lost 2 bases, the J end lost 8 bases, and 14 bases lay between the germline ends.

The V and J genes are TRBV20-1 and TRBJ2-5, with D unclear. Trimming left V 6 bases short and J 2 bases short, with 4 bases between. Per the germline V gene, CDR1 is DFQATT and CDR2 is SNEGSKA (reference sequence). The CDR3 length is 10 residues. The CDR3 protein is CSANQETQYF. Here the CDR3 DNA reads TGCAGTGCCAATCAAGAGACCCAGTACTTC.

This chain joins TRBV7-2 and TRBJ1-2; 10 positions agree with TRBD1. The CDR3 is made up of 15 amino acids. Germline CDR1 and CDR2: SGHTA and FQGNSA. V was pared by 5 bases and J by 5 bases, with 8 bases of the junction left unmatched. CDR3 protein: CASSPGQGRTYGYTF. The CDR3 coding sequence is TGTGCCAGCAGCCCGGGACAGGGGCGAACTTATGGCTACACCTTC.

This clonotype was detected a few times. This chain connects TRBV12-3 or TRBV12-4 to TRBJ2-3; 12 bases are a match to TRBD2. There are 16 residues in the CDR3. Germline trimming cut 4 bases from V and 2 bases from J; bases unmatched to any gene: 4. CDR3 in DNA: TGTGCCAGCAGTTCACTAGCGGGGGGCATCACAGATACGCAGTATTTT. The encoded protein is CASSSLAGGITDTQYF.

V usage is TRBV7-9 and J usage is TRBJ1-4, with unresolved D. Trimming cost V 0 bases and J 5 bases, with 4 bases left between them. Germline loops: CDR1 SEHNR, CDR2 FQNEAQ (reference sequence). The CDR3 loop spans 13 amino acids. The DNA for the CDR3 is TGTGCCAGCAGCTTAGCAGGGAATGAAAAACTGTTTTTT. It translates to CASSLAGNEKLFF.

The CDR3 is CASRNAKYEQYV. Here the CDR3 DNA reads TGTGCCAGCCGAAATGCCAAATACGAGCAGTACGTC. This chain links TRBV6-2 or TRBV6-3 with TRBJ2-7, with no clear D. V was cut by 8 bases and J by 4 bases, with 12 bases left in between. The CDR3 is made up of 12 amino acids. CDR1 and CDR2 (germline): MNHEY, SVGEGT.

The chain employs TRBV7-9 and TRBJ2-7; maybe TRBD1 (6 bases). V shed 3 bases and J shed 3 bases, with 9 bases lying between them. CDR1 is SEHNR, CDR2 FQNEAQ, per germline (reference sequence). The CDR3 has 13 residues. This chain's CDR3 is CASSFGTIYEQYV. DNA of the CDR3: TGTGCCAGCAGCTTCGGGACAATCTACGAGCAGTACGTC.

The CDR3 sequence: CAISPQRPYEQYF. The CDR3 DNA reads as TGTGCCATCAGCCCACAGAGACCCTACGAGCAGTACTTC. The V call is TRBV10-3, the J call TRBJ2-7; D ambiguous. V was shortened by 6 bases and J by 2 bases, with 11 bases between the two germline ends. Looked up from germline, CDR1 is ENHRY and CDR2 is SYGVKD. CDR3 size: 13 residues.

This clonotype has only a few counts. This chain connects TRBV5-1 to TRBJ2-7, with a weak D call TRBD2 (6 bases). This CDR3 has 15 amino acids. Germline values: CDR1 SGHRS, CDR2 YFSETQ. Trimming took 0 bases from V and 3 from J, leaving 13 bases between them. The CDR3, as DNA: TGCGCCAGCAGCTTGGATGTTGGGGGGATCTACGAGCAGTACGTC. Amino acid sequence: CASSLDVGGIYEQYV.

This clonotype has just a few counts. The J gene is TRBJ2-3, the V gene TRBV9, with TRBD2 identical over 8 bases. The CDR3 spans 12 residues. Per germline, CDR1 SGDLS and CDR2 YYNGEE. Trimming cost V 2 bases and J 13 bases; bases outside gene matches: 6. The CDR3 DNA follows: TGTGCCAGCAGCGTTTCCGGGGGGGCAAAGTATTTT. Its translation: CASSVSGGAKYF.

The chain carries TRBV6-5 and TRBJ2-7, with TRBD1 matching 10 bases. Germline values: CDR1 MNHEY, CDR2 SVGAGI. This CDR3 has 14 amino acids. V shed 6 bases and J 3 bases; nucleotides not matched to a gene: 5. CDR3 bases: TGTGCCAGCAGCCGACAGGGGGCCCGCTACGAGCAGTACTTC. Protein: CASSRQGARYEQYF.

The sample holds one count of this clonotype. The J gene is TRBJ2-7, the V gene TRBV4-3, with unresolved D. Germline lookup yields CDR1 LGHNA and CDR2 YSLEER. Trimming removed 2 bases from V and 0 bases from J, with 5 bases in between. The CDR3 totals 13 residues. CDR3 sequence reads: CASSQRHSYEQYF. The CDR3 bases are TGCGCCAGCAGCCAAAGACACTCCTACGAGCAGTACTTC.

This clonotype came up a few times. The CDR3 DNA reads TGTGCCAGCTCACAGACAGGGGGCAACGAGCAGTTCTTC. This encodes CASSQTGGNEQFF. The chain recombines TRBV18 with TRBJ2-1; 10 bases fit TRBD1. CDR3 length: 13 residues. V dropped 4 bases and J dropped 10; count of bases not matched to a gene: 4. Germline-derived CDR1 and CDR2 are KGHSH and LQKENI.

In its sample, this clonotype was seen a few times. This chain joins TRBV5-1 and TRBJ2-7; D remains unclear. The CDR3 is made up of 13 amino acids. Per germline, CDR1 SGHRS and CDR2 YFSETQ. The ends were cut back, 4 bases at V and 5 bases at J, with 13 bases in the middle. Here the CDR3 DNA reads TGCGCCAGCAGCATCCAGGTGAGCAACGAGCAGTACTTC. Protein: CASSIQVSNEQYF.

V is TRBV7-9 and J is TRBJ2-6; D ambiguous. This CDR3 region has 15 residues. Trimming took 3 bases from V and 0 from J, leaving 6 bases between them. Germline loops: CDR1 SEHNR, CDR2 FQNEAQ (reference sequence). DNA for the CDR3: TGTGCCAGCAGCTTGGGGTACTCTGGGGCCAACGTCCTGACTTTC. It specifies CASSLGYSGANVLTF. Filled out from reference TRBV7-9 and TRBJ2-6, the complete variable domain reads DTGVSQNPRHKITKRGQNVTFRCDPISEHNRLYWYRQTLGQGPEFLTYFQNEAQLEKSRLLSDRFSAERPKGSFSTLEIQRTEQGDSAMYLCASSLGYSGANVLTFGAGSRLTVL.

This clonotype appeared a few times. The chain is built from TRBV9 and TRBJ2-5; D perhaps matches TRBD1 (6 bases). Trimming removed 4 bases at V and 4 bases at J, with 11 bases between. In germline, CDR1 is SGDLS, CDR2 YYNGEE. The CDR3 runs to 13 residues. The CDR3 protein is CASSPGVPETQYF. DNA for the CDR3: TGTGCCAGCAGCCCAGGGGTCCCAGAGACCCAGTACTTC.

This clonotype was picked up a small number of times. In nucleotides, the CDR3 is TGCAGTGCTCCTGGACAGGGGGCTGGGACCCAGTACTTC. It is translated as CSAPGQGAGTQYF. This chain connects TRBV20-1 to TRBJ2-5, with 11 bases lining up with TRBD1. V was pared by 5 bases and J by 7 bases, with 6 bases of the junction left unmatched. Germline V gene data show CDR1 as DFQATT and CDR2 as SNEGSKA (reference sequence). This CDR3 is 13 amino acids long.

The genes are TRBV5-1 and TRBJ1-5; 7 positions match TRBD1. Germline CDR1 reads SGHRS; CDR2 reads YFSETQ. CDR3 length equals 15 residues. J was trimmed by 4 bases and V by 2 bases; bases with no gene match: 6. CDR3 loop: CASSFWTGPNQPQHF. Written as DNA, the CDR3 is TGCGCCAGCAGCTTCTGGACAGGCCCTAATCAGCCCCAGCATTTT.

In its sample, this clonotype was seen a few times. The chain is built from TRBV18 and TRBJ1-1; D gene uncertain. The V end was cut by 2 bases, the J end by 6 bases, with 7 bases between. CDR1 and CDR2 (germline): KGHSH, LQKENI. The CDR3 totals 12 residues. The CDR3 region is CASSPGRAEAFF. DNA of the CDR3: TGTGCCAGCTCACCAGGGAGGGCTGAAGCTTTCTTT.

This clonotype was found a few times. The chain has TRBV20-1 and TRBJ1-2; TRBD1 aligns across 8 bases. Germline CDR1 and CDR2: DFQATT and SNEGSKA (reference sequence). After removal of 2 bases from V and 0 bases from J, the junction contained 2 bases not matched to a gene. This CDR3 is built from 14 residues. The CDR3 sequence: CSARTQGANYGYTF. CDR3 DNA sequence: TGCAGTGCTAGAACACAGGGGGCTAACTATGGCTACACCTTC.

This clonotype was observed a few times. This chain joins TRBV4-2 and TRBJ2-3; 7 bases are a match to TRBD2. Germline CDR1 and CDR2: LGHNA and YNFKEQ. The CDR3 has 16 amino acids. V was pared by 0 bases and J by 2 bases, with 5 bases of the junction left unmatched. This CDR3 is CASSQEGGSYTDTQYF. In DNA, the CDR3 is TGTGCCAGCAGCCAAGAAGGCGGGAGCTACACAGATACGCAGTATTTT.

This clonotype was picked up many times. V usage is TRBV7-9 and J usage is TRBJ1-2; unclear D gene. With 5 bases removed from V and 8 bases from J, the gap between germline ends came to 18 bases. This CDR3 spans 14 amino acids. CDR1 and CDR2 from the germline V gene are SEHNR and FQNEAQ (reference sequence). This CDR3 reads CASSLFDGHGGYTF. As DNA, the CDR3 is TGTGCCAGCAGCCTCTTCGACGGTCACGGGGGCTACACCTTC.

For the CDR3, the DNA is TGCGGAATTTGGGACTCAAGGTTTTACACTGAAGCTTTCTTT. Translation gives CGIWDSRFYTEAFF. The rearrangement links TRBV29-1 to TRBJ1-1; perhaps TRBD1 as D (5 bases). CDR1 is SQVTM and CDR2 is ANQGSEA in the germline V gene. The length of the CDR3 is 14 residues.

The table lists this clonotype with many counts. The chain has TRBV5-1 and TRBJ2-7, with 12 bases identical to TRBD2. The V segment lost 4 bases and the J segment 3 bases; nucleotides outside the gene matches: 5. Germline values: CDR1 SGHRS, CDR2 YFSETQ. There are 15 residues in the CDR3. CDR3 sequence reads: CASSVTSGGNYEQYF. In nucleotides, the CDR3 is TGCGCCAGCAGCGTCACTAGCGGGGGGAACTACGAGCAGTACTTC.

Ten or more counts support this clonotype. V is TRBV3-1 and J is TRBJ2-5; TRBD2 might be the D (6 bases). Germline CDR1 reads LGHDT; CDR2 reads YNNKEL (reference sequence). Trimming removed 6 bases from V and 4 bases from J, with 15 bases in between. The CDR3 extends over 14 amino acids. This chain's CDR3 is CASSPGEGLETQYF. For the CDR3, the DNA is TGTGCCAGCAGTCCGGGAGAAGGGTTAGAGACCCAGTACTTC.

The CDR3 DNA reads TGTGCCAGCAGCCCCCTTGACCGGCGTCGGACTGGGGCCAACGTCCTGACTTTC. This codes for CASSPLDRRRTGANVLTF. V gene TRBV7-9 combines with J gene TRBJ2-6; D gene unclear. The V gene's germline CDR1 is SEHNR and CDR2 FQNEAQ (reference sequence). V was clipped by 5 bases and J by 2 bases, with 19 bases between them. This CDR3 has 18 amino acids.

This clonotype was recorded a few times. V gene TRBV5-6 combines with J gene TRBJ2-5; weak D call: TRBD2 (5 bases). Germline lookup yields CDR1 SGHDT and CDR2 YYEEEE. V lost 4 bases and J 1 base, leaving 14 bases between the germline ends. The CDR3 totals 15 residues. In DNA, the CDR3 is TGTGCCAGCAGCCTAGCCCAGGCGGCCCAAGAGACCCAGTACTTC. It specifies CASSLAQAAQETQYF.

This chain uses TRBV12-3 or TRBV12-4 with TRBJ2-7; TRBD1 aligns across 7 bases. This CDR3 has 14 amino acids. The V and J ends lost 5 bases and 7 bases, in that order; junction bases with no gene match: 11. DNA of the CDR3: TGTGCCAGCAGTCACCGACAGGGAATGGGGGAGCAGTACTTC. Protein: CASSHRQGMGEQYF.

The chain is built from TRBV4-3 and TRBJ2-1; 7 nucleotides match TRBD1. V trimming: 2 bases; J trimming: 2 bases; junction bases outside the gene matches: 3. Germline assignment: CDR1 LGHNA and CDR2 YSLEER. The CDR3 length is 15 residues. CDR3 DNA: TGCGCCAGCAGCCAATTGACAGGGACCTACAATGAGCAGTTCTTC. Protein: CASSQLTGTYNEQFF.